The 27 T cell receptor beta chains listed next were all sequenced from one sample in a study of T cell responses to AZD1222 COVID-19 vaccine. Produced via immunoSEQ multiplex PCR; TCRdb's table is partial and in-frame only. The profile covers roughly 110,000 clones, with about nine tenths appearing a single time and 8% to 10% taken by the ten largest. Sequenced material: peripheral blood, taken 28 days after the second AZD1222 dose. These receptors were taken from an adult who received the AZD1222 COVID-19 vaccine.

The J gene is TRBJ1-5, the V gene TRBV4-1; the match to TRBD1 covers 9 bases. The junction had 1 base not matched to a gene; V was cut back by 2 bases and J by 5 bases. CDR3 length: 14 residues. Germline V gene lookup returns CDR1 MGHRA and CDR2 YSYEKL. CDR3 sequence reads: CASSQRQGDQPQHF. In DNA form, the CDR3 reads TGCGCCAGCAGCCAACGACAGGGGGATCAGCCCCAGCATTTT.

Of note for this clone: A junction boundary mismatches the germline segment, possibly from a read error. The V call is TRBV29-1, the J call TRBJ1-1; 8 bases map to TRBD1. Looked up from germline, CDR1 is SQVTM and CDR2 is ANQGSEA. The CDR3 contains 11 residues. CDR3 sequence reads: CSVDRGQVLLF. The CDR3 DNA is TGCAGCGTTGACAGGGGGCAGGTCCTCCTCTTT. Variable domain in full (rest from reference TRBV29-1 and TRBJ1-1): SAVISQKPSRDICQRGTSLTIQCQVDSQVTMMFWYRQQPGQSLTLIATANQGSEATYESGFVIDKFPISRPNLTFSTLTVSNMSPEDSSIYLCSVDRGQVLLFGQGTRLTVV.

This chain links TRBV27 with TRBJ2-2, with 10 bases fitting TRBD2. V was pared by 7 bases and J by 2 bases, with 7 bases of the junction left unmatched. Germline CDR1 and CDR2: MNHEY and SMNVEV (reference sequence). The CDR3 runs to 16 residues. The CDR3 nucleotides read TGTGCCAGCACCCTCTTAGCGGGAGGCAACACCGGGGAGCTGTTTTTT. Amino acids: CASTLLAGGNTGELFF.

The CDR3 DNA reads as TGTGCCAGCAGCTTAGCGCTAACGGCCGGGTCACCCCTCCACTTT. Translation: CASSLALTAGSPLHF. The chain joins TRBV7-2 to TRBJ1-6; D remains unclear. Trimming cost V 0 bases and J 10 bases, with 13 bases left between them. The CDR3 runs to 15 residues. Germline V gives CDR1 SGHTA, CDR2 FQGNSA.

The chain recombines TRBV18 with TRBJ2-2, with unresolved D. The CDR3 consists of 16 residues. Germline V CDR1 and CDR2: KGHSH, LQKENI. Trimming pared 3 bases from V and 6 bases from J, leaving 17 bases between. The CDR3 protein is CASSPVDGVHAGELFF. In DNA form, the CDR3 reads TGTGCCAGCTCACCGGTGGATGGGGTTCATGCCGGGGAGCTGTTTTTT.

As concerns this clone: Within the sample, other DNA sequences also encode this same CDR3. This chain uses TRBV2 with TRBJ1-1; D ambiguous. Trimming took 1 base from V and 0 from J, leaving 3 bases between them. Germline V gives CDR1 SNHLY, CDR2 FYNNEI. This CDR3 has 13 amino acids. The CDR3 reads CASSEGLNTEAFF. The CDR3 DNA reads TGTGCCAGCAGTGAAGGGTTGAACACTGAAGCTTTCTTT.

This clone came up a few times. At one boundary the junction diverges from the germline segment, which might be a read error. Within the sample, other DNA sequences also encode this same CDR3. The rearrangement joins TRBV7-7 to TRBJ2-7, with TRBD1 identical over 8 bases. Germline values: CDR1 SSHAT, CDR2 FNYEAQ (reference sequence). This CDR3 has 12 residues. DNA of the CDR3: TGTGCTAGCAGCCTACAGGGGGGTGAGCAGTACTTC. This sequence encodes CASSLQGGEQYF.

The V gene is TRBV28, the J gene TRBJ1-1; no clear D gene. The V end was cut by 3 bases, the J end by 4 bases, with 12 bases between. The CDR3 length is 14 residues. Germline CDR1 is MDHEN and CDR2 is SYDVKM. The CDR3 spells CASSLEGWGTEAFF. In nucleotides, the CDR3 is TGTGCCAGCAGTTTGGAGGGTTGGGGCACTGAAGCTTTCTTT.

The chain carries TRBV19 and TRBJ2-2, with D perhaps assigned TRBD1 or TRBD2 (5 bases each). Germline lookup yields CDR1 LNHDA and CDR2 SQIVND (reference sequence). The CDR3 length is 14 residues. Trimming took off 5 bases at V and 1 base at J, with 8 bases between the two ends. The CDR3 bases are TGTGCCAGTAGTCTTGGGGGGAACACCGGGGAGCTGTTTTTT. Protein: CASSLGGNTGELFF.

The V call is TRBV2, the J call TRBJ2-1; 10 bases agree with TRBD2. Losses at the gene ends were 8 bases for V and 6 bases for J; bases not matched to a gene: 4. Germline loops: CDR1 SNHLY, CDR2 FYNNEI. This CDR3 has 13 residues. The CDR3 reads CASGSGRLNEQFF. CDR3 nucleotide sequence: TGTGCCAGCGGTAGCGGGAGGCTCAATGAGCAGTTCTTC.

The chain recombines TRBV5-1 with TRBJ2-1; D is unclear. The CDR3 has 14 residues. Germline lookup yields CDR1 SGHRS and CDR2 YFSETQ. V lost 5 bases to trimming and J lost 0 bases, with 9 bases between them. The CDR3 protein is CASSGEPSYNEQFF. The CDR3 region has the DNA TGCGCCAGCAGTGGAGAACCCTCCTACAATGAGCAGTTCTTC.

This clone appeared a few times. The V gene is TRBV12-2, the J gene TRBJ1-6. TRBV12-2 is marked as a pseudogene. The CDR3 totals 13 residues. CDR3 nucleotide sequence: TGTGCAAGTCGCTTCCCGAGGAATTCACCCCTCCACTTT. It is translated as CASRFPRNSPLHF.

This chain links TRBV3-1 (or the pseudogene TRBV3-2) with TRBJ2-6; unclear D gene. Looked up from germline, CDR1 is LGHDT and CDR2 is YNNKEL (reference sequence). Trimming pared 1 base from V and 2 bases from J, leaving 18 bases between. The CDR3 is 19 residues long. The chain's CDR3 is CASSQATFLPNPGANVLTF. Here the CDR3 DNA reads TGTGCCAGCAGCCAAGCAACCTTTTTACCGAACCCTGGGGCCAACGTCCTGACTTTC.

The rearrangement uses TRBV5-4 and TRBJ2-5; maybe TRBD1 (5 bases). The germline V and J ends were trimmed by 4 bases and 7 bases, with 17 bases remaining between them. Germline V gene lookup returns CDR1 SGHNT and CDR2 YYREEE (reference sequence). This CDR3 comprises 14 residues. The DNA of the CDR3 is TGTGCCAGCAGCCGAAACATACAGGTTCGGACCCAGTACTTC. Residues: CASSRNIQVRTQYF. The full variable domain, completed using reference TRBV5-4 and TRBJ2-5, is ETGVTQSPTHLIKTRGQQVTLRCSSQSGHNTVSWYQQALGQGPQFIFQYYREEENGRGNFPPRFSGLQFPNYSSELNVNALELDDSALYLCASSRNIQVRTQYFGPGTRLLVL.

The chain couples TRBV5-1 to TRBJ2-3; D tentatively reads TRBD1 or TRBD2 (5 bases each). Deletions cut 0 bases from V and 5 bases from J, with 10 bases between. Per the germline V gene, CDR1 is SGHRS and CDR2 is YFSETQ. The CDR3 loop spans 14 amino acids. This CDR3 is CASSLEGRQDTQYF. Here the CDR3 DNA reads TGCGCCAGCAGCTTGGAGGGACGCCAAGATACGCAGTATTTT.

The chain is built from TRBV5-6 and TRBJ1-5, with TRBD1 matching over 8 bases. V was clipped by 1 base and J by 6 bases; unmatched bases: 6. Germline CDR1 SGHDT, CDR2 YYEEEE. The CDR3 contains 15 residues. CDR3 residues: CASSLRAGGGQPQHF. The DNA for the CDR3 is TGTGCCAGCAGCTTGAGGGCAGGGGGCGGTCAGCCCCAGCATTTT.

This rearrangement joins TRBV19 to TRBJ2-3; no firm D call. V lost 7 bases to trimming and J lost 0 bases, with 11 bases between them. The CDR3 runs 14 residues. Germline V gives CDR1 LNHDA, CDR2 SQIVND (reference sequence). CDR3 sequence: CASTSGLSTDTQYF. DNA of the CDR3: TGTGCCAGTACGTCCGGGCTTAGCACAGATACGCAGTATTTT.

The V gene is TRBV5-4, the J gene TRBJ1-4; 9 nucleotides align to TRBD1. The J segment lost 6 bases and the V segment lost 4 bases, leaving 13 bases of the junction unmatched. The germline CDR1 and CDR2 sequences are SGHNT and YYREEE (reference sequence). This CDR3 comprises 17 residues. In DNA, the CDR3 is TGTGCCAGCAGCGCTCGGACAGGGGCCGCAAGTGATGAAAAACTGTTTTTT. Translation: CASSARTGAASDEKLFF.

The chain uses TRBV12-5 and TRBJ1-5; D not certain. Trimming removed 0 bases at V and 3 bases at J, with 9 bases between. The CDR3 spans 15 residues. Germline CDR1 and CDR2: LGHNT and FRNRAP. CDR3 residues: CASGLVFGPNQPQHF. As DNA, the CDR3 is TGTGCTAGTGGTTTGGTTTTCGGTCCCAATCAGCCCCAGCATTTT.

The rearrangement uses TRBV2 and TRBJ1-2; D may be TRBD1 (5 bases). Germline CDR1 is SNHLY and CDR2 is FYNNEI. The ends were cut back, 1 base at V and 8 bases at J, with 8 bases in the middle. CDR3 length equals 12 residues. Written as DNA, the CDR3 is TGTGCCAGCAGTGAAGGGGGCCAGGGCTACACCTTC. This codes for CASSEGGQGYTF.

The rearrangement links TRBV12-3 or TRBV12-4 to TRBJ1-1, with D unresolved. The CDR3 consists of 11 residues. V dropped 3 bases and J dropped 9 bases, with 8 bases sitting between them. CDR3 DNA sequence: TGTGCCAGCAGTTTTTGGCAGAAAGCTTTCTTT. Amino acids: CASSFWQKAFF.

The genes are TRBV6-2 or TRBV6-3 and TRBJ1-4; possible D gene TRBD1, 5 bases. The CDR3 has 14 residues. Germline-derived CDR1 and CDR2 are MNHEY and SVGEGT. Trimming cost V 2 bases and J 4 bases, with 8 bases left between them. The CDR3 DNA reads as TGTGCCAGCAGTTACGACAGCTTTAATGAAAAACTGTTTTTT. Translated, it gives CASSYDSFNEKLFF.

This clone was seen a single time. One end of the junction is discordant with germline, which a read error may explain. The gene calls are TRBV4-3 and TRBJ2-1; the D call may be TRBD1 or TRBD2 (5 bases each). The germline gives CDR1 LGHNA, CDR2 YSLEER. This CDR3 spans 18 amino acids. CDR3 bases: TGCGCCAGCAGTCAAGATAAGGTTCCGGGACGACATTACAATGAGCAGTTCTTC. Protein: CASSQDKVPGRHYNEQFF.

V and J are TRBV13 and TRBJ1-4; D remains ambiguous. V was shortened by 0 bases and J by 8 bases, with 7 bases between the two germline ends. Per the germline V gene, CDR1 is PRHDT and CDR2 is FYEKMQ (reference sequence). The CDR3 is 13 residues long. CDR3 in amino acids: CASSLGAGEKLFF. CDR3 nucleotides: TGTGCCAGCAGCTTAGGGGCGGGGGAAAAACTGTTTTTT.

This chain connects TRBV7-6 to TRBJ1-1, with D unclear. Germline loops: CDR1 SGHVS, CDR2 FNYEAQ. The CDR3 extends over 13 amino acids. The V and J ends lost 5 bases and 2 bases respectively, with 9 bases between them. CDR3 sequence (DNA): TGTGCCAGCAGCCCAAACAGAAACACTGAAGCTTTCTTT. Encoded protein: CASSPNRNTEAFF.

This chain joins TRBV12-5 and TRBJ2-2, with TRBD2 matching 15 bases. V lost 4 bases to trimming and J lost 4 bases; unmatched junction nucleotides: 7. CDR3 length: 18 amino acids. Germline V gene data show CDR1 as LGHNT and CDR2 as FRNRAP. This chain's CDR3 is CASGSWTSGRAGTGELFF. The CDR3 nucleotides read TGTGCTAGTGGTTCTTGGACTAGCGGGAGGGCCGGCACCGGGGAGCTGTTTTTT.

The V and J genes are TRBV2 and TRBJ2-1; 8 bases are shared with TRBD1. Looked up from germline, CDR1 is SNHLY and CDR2 is FYNNEI. V dropped 7 bases and J dropped 13; count of bases not matched to a gene: 12. The CDR3 is made up of 13 amino acids. The CDR3 here is CASNRGQGSGQFF. The CDR3 nucleotides are TGTGCCAGCAACCGCGGACAGGGAAGCGGACAGTTCTTC.